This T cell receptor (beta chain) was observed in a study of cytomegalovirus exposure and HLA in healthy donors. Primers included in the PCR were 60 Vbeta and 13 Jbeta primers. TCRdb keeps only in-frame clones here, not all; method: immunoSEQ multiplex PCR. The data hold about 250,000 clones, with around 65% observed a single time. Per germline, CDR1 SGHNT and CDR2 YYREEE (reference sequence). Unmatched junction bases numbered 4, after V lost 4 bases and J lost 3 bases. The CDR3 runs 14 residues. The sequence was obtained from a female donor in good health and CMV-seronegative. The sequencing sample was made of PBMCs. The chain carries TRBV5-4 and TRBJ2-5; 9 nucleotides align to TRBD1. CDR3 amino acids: CASSPWTGEETQYF. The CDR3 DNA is TGTGCCAGCAGCCCCTGGACAGGGGAAGAGACCCAGTACTTC. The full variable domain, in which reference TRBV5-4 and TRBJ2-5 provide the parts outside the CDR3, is ETGVTQSPTHLIKTRGQQVTLRCSSQSGHNTVSWYQQALGQGPQFIFQYYREEENGRGNFPPRFSGLQFPNYSSELNVNALELDDSALYLCASSPWTGEETQYFGPGTRLLVL.